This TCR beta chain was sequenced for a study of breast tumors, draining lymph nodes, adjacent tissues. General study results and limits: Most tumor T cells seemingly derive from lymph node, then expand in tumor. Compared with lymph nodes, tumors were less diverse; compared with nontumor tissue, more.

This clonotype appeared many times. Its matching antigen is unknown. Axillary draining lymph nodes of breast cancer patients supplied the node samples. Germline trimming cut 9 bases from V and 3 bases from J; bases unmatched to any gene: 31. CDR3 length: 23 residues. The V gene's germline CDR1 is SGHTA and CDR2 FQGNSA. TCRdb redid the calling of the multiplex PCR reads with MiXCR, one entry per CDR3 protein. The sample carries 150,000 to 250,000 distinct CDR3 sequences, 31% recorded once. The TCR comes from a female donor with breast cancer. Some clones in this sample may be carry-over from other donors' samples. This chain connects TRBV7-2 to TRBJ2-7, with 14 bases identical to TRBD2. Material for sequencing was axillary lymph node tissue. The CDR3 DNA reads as TGTGCCAGGCGCCTGCGGTTCGATCAGGAGAAGGGACTAGCGGGAGAAGGAATCTACGAGCAGTACTTC. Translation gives CARRLRFDQEKGLAGEGIYEQYF.